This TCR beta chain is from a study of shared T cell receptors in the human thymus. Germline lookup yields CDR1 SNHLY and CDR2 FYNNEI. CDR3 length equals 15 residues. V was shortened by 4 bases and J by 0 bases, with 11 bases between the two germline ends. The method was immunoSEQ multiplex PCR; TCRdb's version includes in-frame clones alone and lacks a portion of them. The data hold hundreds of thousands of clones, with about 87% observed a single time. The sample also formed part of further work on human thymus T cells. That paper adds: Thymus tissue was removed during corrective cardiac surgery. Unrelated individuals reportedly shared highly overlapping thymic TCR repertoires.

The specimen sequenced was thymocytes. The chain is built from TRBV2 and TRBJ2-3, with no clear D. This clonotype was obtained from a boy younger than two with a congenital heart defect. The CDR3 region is CASSAIGFSTDTQYF. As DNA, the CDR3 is TGTGCCAGCAGTGCAATCGGGTTTAGCACAGATACGCAGTATTTT.